These 16 T cell receptor beta chains were all obtained from the same sample, sequenced in a study of somatic mutations in cytotoxic T cells in rheumatoid arthritis. Data came from immunoSEQ multiplex PCR; TCRdb stores just in-frame clones and leaves some out. The sample holds tens of thousands of clones, around 87% seen once. Sequenced sample: CD8+ T cells sorted from blood. The receptors stem from an adult with rheumatoid arthritis.

The CDR3: CASSSQGFNQPQHF. The CDR3 DNA reads TGTGCCAGCAGCTCACAGGGTTTCAATCAGCCCCAGCATTTT. The chain joins TRBV7-6 to TRBJ1-5, with D possibly being TRBD1 (6 bases). The germline V gene has CDR1 SGHVS and CDR2 FNYEAQ. This CDR3 comprises 14 residues. V gave up 4 bases and J gave up 3 bases, with 10 bases separating them.

This chain uses TRBV7-9 with TRBJ1-4, with 10 bases matching TRBD1. Germline V gene lookup returns CDR1 SEHNR and CDR2 FQNEAQ (reference sequence). Trimming removed 5 bases from V and 7 bases from J; junction bases left unmatched: 10. This CDR3 comprises 16 residues. Here the CDR3 DNA reads TGTGCCAGCAGCAACTCCGGGACAGGGGCGACTGAAAAACTGTTTTTT. It codes for CASSNSGTGATEKLFF.

The rearrangement joins TRBV27 to TRBJ2-7; D might be TRBD2 (5 bases). The germline V gene encodes CDR1 MNHEY and CDR2 SMNVEV (reference sequence). The CDR3 runs to 12 residues. V gave up 8 bases and J gave up 6 bases, with 14 bases separating them. As DNA, the CDR3 is TGTGCCAGCCTTAATACTCGGGGCGAGCAGTACTTC. Amino acid sequence: CASLNTRGEQYF.

This chain connects TRBV27 to TRBJ2-7, with D maybe TRBD1 (5 bases). The CDR3 is 15 residues long. Trimming removed 4 bases from V and 5 bases from J, with 18 bases in between. Germline V gene data show CDR1 as MNHEY and CDR2 as SMNVEV (reference sequence). The DNA for the CDR3 is TGTGCCAGCAGTTCCGAGTCAGGGTACTCGGACGAGCAGTACTTC. Translated: CASSSESGYSDEQYF.

The chain combines TRBV4-3 with TRBJ2-1; possibly TRBD2 for D (5 bases). V lost 0 bases, J lost 6 bases, and 12 bases lay in between. The CDR3 consists of 15 residues. Germline V gene sequence: CDR1 LGHNA, CDR2 YSLEER. The CDR3 spells CASSQELGFGNEQFF. In DNA, the CDR3 is TGCGCCAGCAGCCAAGAACTAGGATTCGGCAATGAGCAGTTCTTC.

The table lists this clone with a count of one. The chain employs TRBV28 and TRBJ2-2; 7 bases align to TRBD1. Germline CDR1 reads MDHEN; CDR2 reads SYDVKM. V lost 4 bases and J lost 6; bases outside the gene matches: 11. The CDR3 contains 16 residues. The CDR3 reads CASSSGKGGFAGELFF. In DNA form, the CDR3 reads TGTGCCAGCAGTTCCGGAAAAGGGGGCTTCGCCGGGGAGCTGTTTTTT.

This sequence joins TRBV14 and TRBJ1-1; 7 nucleotides align to TRBD1. V lost 1 base and J lost 0; bases outside the gene matches: 11. Germline loops: CDR1 SGHDN, CDR2 FVKESK. The CDR3 totals 18 residues. CDR3 DNA: TGTGCCAGCAGCCAAGGTTCCCCGGGACAGACCTTGAACACTGAAGCTTTCTTT. It is translated as CASSQGSPGQTLNTEAFF.

The rearrangement links TRBV27 to TRBJ1-6; the D is unclear. CDR1 and CDR2 (germline): MNHEY, SMNVEV (reference sequence). This CDR3 contains 14 residues. The ends were cut back, 3 bases at V and 10 bases at J, with 13 bases in the middle. In DNA, the CDR3 is TGTGCCAGCAGTTTCTCCGGGGTCCGCTCACCCCTCCACTTT. It encodes CASSFSGVRSPLHF.

The J gene is TRBJ2-5, the V gene TRBV7-9; 9 bases fit TRBD1. The CDR3 totals 16 residues. The V gene's germline CDR1 is SEHNR and CDR2 FQNEAQ (reference sequence). The trim removed 1 base at V and 5 bases at J, leaving 8 bases unmatched. CDR3 nucleotides: TGTGCCAGCAGCTTAGGTCACAGGGGGCGCGGGGAGACCCAGTACTTC. This translates into CASSLGHRGRGETQYF.

In regard to this clone: One end of the junction is discordant with germline, which a read error may explain. The chain employs TRBV20-1 and TRBJ2-1; D possibly corresponds to TRBD2 (5 bases). Germline CDR1 and CDR2: DFQATT and SNEGSKA (reference sequence). The CDR3 runs 11 residues. This chain's CDR3 is CSARADFEPVF. CDR3 in DNA: TGCAGTGCTAGAGCGGACTTTGAACCGGTCTTC.

The chain has TRBV5-6 and TRBJ2-1; 11 bases map to TRBD2. This CDR3 is 19 amino acids long. V dropped 7 bases and J dropped 6; count of bases not matched to a gene: 21. Per germline, CDR1 SGHDT and CDR2 YYEEEE. CDR3: CASGAPGTSGTGGANEQFF. DNA for the CDR3: TGTGCCAGCGGGGCCCCCGGGACTAGCGGAACCGGAGGGGCCAATGAGCAGTTCTTC.

This rearrangement joins TRBV4-2 to TRBJ2-7; D gene ambiguous. V gave up 1 base and J gave up 0 bases, with 7 bases separating them. Germline V gives CDR1 LGHNA, CDR2 YNFKEQ. CDR3 length: 14 residues. CDR3 in amino acids: CASSQVDFSYEQYF. CDR3 nucleotides: TGTGCCAGCAGCCAAGTGGATTTCTCCTACGAGCAGTACTTC.

V is TRBV7-3 and J is TRBJ2-1; 14 positions match TRBD2. The CDR3 has 17 amino acids. Per the germline V gene, CDR1 is SGHTA and CDR2 is FQGTGA. V shed 3 bases, J shed 0 bases, and the junction held 1 base outside the gene matches. The CDR3 is CASSFGTSGSSYNEQFF. The CDR3 nucleotides are TGTGCCAGCAGCTTCGGGACTAGCGGGAGCTCCTACAATGAGCAGTTCTTC.

The genes are TRBV9 and TRBJ2-3, with D perhaps TRBD1 or TRBD2 (6 bases each). In germline, CDR1 is SGDLS, CDR2 YYNGEE. The CDR3 loop spans 13 amino acids. The V end lost 3 bases, the J end lost 6 bases, and 11 bases lay between the germline ends. The DNA of the CDR3 is TGTGCCAGCAGCGGCGGAGGGGGGGATACGCAGTATTTT. It specifies CASSGGGGDTQYF.

The J gene is TRBJ1-5, the V gene TRBV2; TRBD1 matches 7 bases. CDR1 SNHLY and CDR2 FYNNEI come from the germline V gene. CDR3 length: 13 amino acids. J gave up 5 bases and V 5 bases, and 3 bases lay outside the gene matches. The CDR3 is CASSLTGHQPQHF. In DNA, the CDR3 is TGTGCCAGCAGTTTGACAGGGCATCAGCCCCAGCATTTT.

This chain links TRBV19 with TRBJ2-7; 7 positions agree with TRBD1. The CDR3 sequence is 16 residues long. With V trimmed by 3 bases and J by 1 base, 9 bases remained unmatched. Germline V lookup: CDR1 LNHDA, CDR2 SQIVND (reference sequence). CDR3 sequence (DNA): TGTGCCAGTAGTATGATGGGACAGACCTCTTCCTACGAGCAGTACTTC. Protein product: CASSMMGQTSSYEQYF. Full variable domain (remainder filled in from reference TRBV19 and TRBJ2-7): DGGITQSPKYLFRKEGQNVTLSCEQNLNHDAMYWYRQDPGQGLRLIYYSQIVNDFQKGDIAEGYSVSREKKESFPLTVTSAQKNPTAFYLCASSMMGQTSSYEQYFGPGTRLTVT.